This is a list of T cell receptor beta chains from one sample in a study of Tregs in tolerant kidney transplant recipients. Sequencing used immunoSEQ multiplex PCR; TCRdb keeps in-frame clones, though not all of them. The sample gives about 14,000 clones, approximately 94% of which show up once; 10% to 15% is in the top ten. The sequencing input was CD8+ T cells from blood. The source of these receptors is a human donor in good health. Each CDR3 is given with its conserved first and last residue. A D gene is named only where the DNA matches it firmly. The size of a clone is reported for some rows only, either as once, few or many, or as a class for expanded clones.

D: TRBD1; V: TRBV7-3; size: .; J: TRBJ1-1; CDR3: CASSFFTGGTEAFF; DNA: TGTGCCAGCAGCTTCTTCACAGGGGGCACTGAAGCTTTCTTT
D: .; V: TRBV2; size: .; J: TRBJ2-1; CDR3: CASSPDSSYNEQFF; DNA: TGTGCCAGCAGTCCGGATAGCTCCTACAATGAGCAGTTCTTC
D: .; V: TRBV29-1; size: .; J: TRBJ2-5; CDR3: CSVGGSGPQETQYF; DNA: TGCAGCGTTGGAGGGTCGGGGCCTCAAGAGACCCAGTACTTC
D: TRBD2; V: TRBV9; size: .; J: TRBJ2-3; CDR3: CASSVDGRRTDTQYF; DNA: TGTGCCAGCAGCGTAGACGGGAGGCGGACAGATACGCAGTATTTT
D: .; V: TRBV27; size: .; J: TRBJ1-1; CDR3: CASNTGFGNTEAFF; DNA: TGTGCCAGCAATACAGGGTTCGGGAACACTGAAGCTTTCTTT
D: .; V: TRBV9; size: .; J: TRBJ2-7; CDR3: CASSPGQNKPYEQYF; DNA: TGTGCCAGCAGCCCCGGACAGAACAAACCCTACGAGCAGTACTTC
D: .; V: TRBV28; size: few; J: TRBJ1-1; CDR3: CASSGREAFF; DNA: TGTGCCAGCAGCGGACGGGAAGCTTTCTTT
D: .; V: TRBV7-8; size: once; J: TRBJ2-3; CDR3: CASSFRDWVYF; DNA: TGTGCCAGCAGCTTCCGGGACTGGGTGTATTTT
D: TRBD1; V: TRBV5-1; size: once; J: TRBJ2-7; CDR3: CASSSRTGGSYEQYF; DNA: TGCGCCAGCAGCTCTAGGACAGGGGGCTCCTACGAGCAGTACTTC
D: .; V: TRBV7-9; size: .; J: TRBJ2-7; CDR3: CASSPGGYEQYF; DNA: TGTGCCAGCAGCCCCGGGGGATACGAGCAGTACTTC
D: .; V: TRBV6-1; size: .; J: TRBJ1-2; CDR3: CVSGSYGYTF; DNA: TGTGTATCGGGCAGCTATGGCTACACCTTC
D: .; V: TRBV29-1; size: once; J: TRBJ1-2; CDR3: CSVKSPSGANYGYTF; DNA: TGCAGCGTAAAATCTCCTTCGGGGGCTAACTATGGCTACACCTTC
D: TRBD2; V: TRBV7-2; size: .; J: TRBJ2-7; CDR3: CASSFGAGAAYEQYF; DNA: TGTGCCAGCAGCTTTGGAGCGGGAGCGGCCTACGAGCAGTACTTC
D: TRBD2; V: TRBV19; size: .; J: TRBJ2-3; CDR3: CASSEREDFADTQYF; DNA: TGTGCCAGTAGTGAACGGGAGGACTTTGCAGATACGCAGTATTTT
D: .; V: TRBV30; size: .; J: TRBJ2-1; CDR3: CAWGWVGDNEQFF; DNA: TGTGCCTGGGGATGGGTTGGCGACAATGAGCAGTTCTTC
D: .; V: TRBV5-4; size: once; J: TRBJ2-7; CDR3: CASSFGAGGYSYEQYF; DNA: .